This T cell receptor beta chain was observed in a study of OX40 agonist ivuxolimab in advanced cancers. Study overall: Every 2 weeks, ivuxolimab was infused into the patients intravenously at between 0.01 and 10 mg/kg. Partial responses were achieved by three patients, one with hepatocellular carcinoma and two with cutaneous melanoma. Study results and limitations: At 0.1 to 3.0 mg/kg, clonal expansion of CD4+ and CD8+ blood T cells had occurred by week 6.

Method: immunoSEQ multiplex PCR; TCRdb's copy keeps in-frame clones and lacks some. Here the sample spans roughly 92,000 clones, more than 75% being singletons. Concerning this clone itself: Its antigen is unidentified.

Germline V gene sequence: CDR1 LNHDA, CDR2 SQIVND (reference sequence). This CDR3 region has 15 residues. Trimming left V 3 bases short and J 2 bases short, with 12 bases between. The receptor was derived from an adult with an advanced solid tumor such as melanoma, head and neck, liver or kidney cancer. The chain links TRBV19 to TRBJ2-3; D unresolved. The specimen was CD4+ or CD8+ T cells sorted from blood, collected in a trial of the OX40 agonist ivuxolimab. CDR3 in amino acids: CASSIKGLPTDTQYF. Here the CDR3 DNA reads TGTGCCAGTAGTATTAAGGGATTGCCCACAGATACGCAGTATTTT.